Given below is one T cell receptor (beta chain) in context. This sample was included in a study of blood T cell repertoires in COVID-19. Assay used: immunoSEQ multiplex PCR; TCRdb lists only in-frame clones, some missing. The data contain about 200,000 clones, roughly 77% of them singletons. Germline CDR1 reads SGDLS; CDR2 reads YYNGEE. V lost 3 bases to trimming and J lost 7 bases, with 17 bases between them. The CDR3 is 16 amino acids. The clonotype comes from a woman in her thirties or forties with COVID-19, enrolled during active disease. The sample comprised peripheral blood. The V call is TRBV9, the J call TRBJ1-6, with TRBD1 as a possible D gene (5 bases). For the CDR3, the DNA is TGTGCCAGCAGCGCCGACAGCCAGCTTTTAAATTCACCCCTCCACTTT. As protein: CASSADSQLLNSPLHF.